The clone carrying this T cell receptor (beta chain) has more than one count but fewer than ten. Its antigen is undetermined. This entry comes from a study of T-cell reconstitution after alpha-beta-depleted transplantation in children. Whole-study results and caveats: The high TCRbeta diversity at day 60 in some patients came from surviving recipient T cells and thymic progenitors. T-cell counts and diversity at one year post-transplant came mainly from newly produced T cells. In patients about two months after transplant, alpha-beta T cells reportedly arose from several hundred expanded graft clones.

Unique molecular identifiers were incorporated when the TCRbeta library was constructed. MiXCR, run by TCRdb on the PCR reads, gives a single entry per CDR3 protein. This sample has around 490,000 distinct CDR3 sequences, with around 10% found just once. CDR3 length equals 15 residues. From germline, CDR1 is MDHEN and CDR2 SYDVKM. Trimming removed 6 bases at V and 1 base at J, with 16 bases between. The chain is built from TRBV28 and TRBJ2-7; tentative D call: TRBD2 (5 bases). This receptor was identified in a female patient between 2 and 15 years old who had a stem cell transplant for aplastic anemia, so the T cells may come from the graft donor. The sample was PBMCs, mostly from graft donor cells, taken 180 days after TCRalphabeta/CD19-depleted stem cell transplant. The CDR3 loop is CASSERTLASYEQYF. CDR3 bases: TGTGCCAGCAGCGAAAGGACTCTGGCTTCCTACGAGCAGTACTTC.